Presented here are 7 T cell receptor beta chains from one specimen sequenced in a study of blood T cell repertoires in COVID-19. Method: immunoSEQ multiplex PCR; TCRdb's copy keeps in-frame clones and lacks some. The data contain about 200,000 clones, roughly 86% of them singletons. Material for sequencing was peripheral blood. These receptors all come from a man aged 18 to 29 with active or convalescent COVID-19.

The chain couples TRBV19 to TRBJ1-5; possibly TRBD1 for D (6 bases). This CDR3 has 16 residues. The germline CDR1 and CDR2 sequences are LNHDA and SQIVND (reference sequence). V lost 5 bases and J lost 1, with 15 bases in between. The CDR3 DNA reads TGTGCCAGTAGTCGAGACGGACAGCAGAGCAATCAGCCCCAGCATTTT. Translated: CASSRDGQQSNQPQHF.

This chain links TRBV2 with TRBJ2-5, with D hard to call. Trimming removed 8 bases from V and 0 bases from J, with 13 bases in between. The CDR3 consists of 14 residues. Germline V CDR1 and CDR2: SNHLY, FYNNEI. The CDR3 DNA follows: TGTGCCAGCCGAGGATCTATAAACCAAGAGACCCAGTACTTC. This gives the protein CASRGSINQETQYF.

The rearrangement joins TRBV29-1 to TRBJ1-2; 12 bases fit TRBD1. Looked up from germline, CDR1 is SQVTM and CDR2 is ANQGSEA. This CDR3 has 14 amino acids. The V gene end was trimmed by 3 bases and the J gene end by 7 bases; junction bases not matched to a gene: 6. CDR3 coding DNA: TGCAGCGTTGAGATCGGGACAGGGGGCGCTGGCTACACCTTC. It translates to CSVEIGTGGAGYTF. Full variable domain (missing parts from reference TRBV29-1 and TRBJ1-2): SAVISQKPSRDICQRGTSLTIQCQVDSQVTMMFWYRQQPGQSLTLIATANQGSEATYESGFVIDKFPISRPNLTFSTLTVSNMSPEDSSIYLCSVEIGTGGAGYTFGSGTRLTVV.

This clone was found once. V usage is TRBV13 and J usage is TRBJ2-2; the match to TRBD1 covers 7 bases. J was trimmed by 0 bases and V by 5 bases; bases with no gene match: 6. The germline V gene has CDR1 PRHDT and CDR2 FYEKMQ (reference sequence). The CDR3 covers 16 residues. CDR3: CASSDTGTANTGELFF. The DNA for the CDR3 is TGTGCCAGCAGCGACACCGGGACAGCGAACACCGGGGAGCTGTTTTTT.

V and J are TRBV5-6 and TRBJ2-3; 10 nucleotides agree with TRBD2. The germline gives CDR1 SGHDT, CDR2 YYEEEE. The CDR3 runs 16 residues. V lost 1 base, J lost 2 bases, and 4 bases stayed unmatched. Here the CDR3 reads CASSLYTSGNTDTQYF. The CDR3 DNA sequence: TGTGCCAGCAGCTTGTATACTAGCGGGAACACAGATACGCAGTATTTT.

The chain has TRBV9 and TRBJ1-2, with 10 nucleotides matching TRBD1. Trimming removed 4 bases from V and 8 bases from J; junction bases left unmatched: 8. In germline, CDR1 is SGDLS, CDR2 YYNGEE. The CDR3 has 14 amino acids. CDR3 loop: CASSLDRGTGGYTF. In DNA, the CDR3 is TGTGCCAGCAGCCTGGACAGGGGGACGGGAGGCTACACCTTC.

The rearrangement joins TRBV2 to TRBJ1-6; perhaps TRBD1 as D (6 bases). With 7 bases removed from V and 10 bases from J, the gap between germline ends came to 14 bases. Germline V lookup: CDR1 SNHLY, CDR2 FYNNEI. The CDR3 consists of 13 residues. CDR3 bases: TGTGCCAGCAAACAGGGTGATAGGTCACCCCTCCACTTT. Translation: CASKQGDRSPLHF.